This T cell receptor beta chain was captured by sequencing in a study of monozygotic twins with inflammatory bowel disease. Notes on the study in general: Varied immunosuppressive treatments among patients may have increased repertoire variability. Twin concordance left repertoire similarity unchanged, with limited power a possible explanation for this lack of difference.

Germline V gene lookup returns CDR1 SGHRS and CDR2 YFSETQ. This CDR3 contains 14 residues. About this clonotype itself: What it binds is not known.

TCRdb reanalyzed the 5' RACE reads and collapses them to one entry per CDR3 protein, without DNA. This sample lists approximately 380,000 distinct CDR3 sequences; its ten largest clones have 2% to 3%. The TCR was taken from a human donor with ulcerative colitis or Crohn's disease, or a healthy co-twin of an affected twin (not recorded which). J is TRBJ2-1 and V is TRBV5-1; lacking DNA, the TRBD1 call made by TCRdb goes unchecked. What was sequenced was blood. The CDR3 sequence is CASSLGQGGREQFF.